These 8 T cell receptor beta chains came from one sample sequenced in a study of a mutant IDH1 vaccine in newly diagnosed glioma. The time point denotes: baseline, week 1 (first vaccination visit). Treatment indicated: pre-vaccination baseline after standard-of-care therapy. The data were produced by immunoSEQ multiplex PCR, yet TCRdb's version contains in-frame clones alone and is incomplete. This sample has tens of thousands of clones, with around four fifths found just once. The source material was peripheral blood mononuclear cells (PBMCs), sampled from a glioma patient treated with radiotherapy, temozolomide or both. The source is a woman younger than 35 with glioma. Some clones in this sample may be carry-over from other donors' samples.

V and J are TRBV19 and TRBJ1-5; 8 nucleotides line up with TRBD1. J lost 8 bases, V lost 6 bases, and 6 bases had no gene match. CDR3 length equals 13 residues. Per the germline V gene, CDR1 is LNHDA and CDR2 is SQIVND (reference sequence). DNA of the CDR3: TGTGCCAGTAGCCCGACAGGGGCTGAGCCCCAGCATTTT. It encodes CASSPTGAEPQHF.

The rearrangement links TRBV27 to TRBJ2-3, with D possibly being TRBD1 or TRBD2 (5 bases each). From germline, CDR1 is MNHEY and CDR2 SMNVEV (reference sequence). V gave up 0 bases and J gave up 4 bases, with 17 bases separating them. This CDR3 spans 17 amino acids. The CDR3 DNA sequence: TGTGCCAGCAGTTTATCGAGGGGATTTCGATGGGCAGATACGCAGTATTTT. The encoded protein is CASSLSRGFRWADTQYF.

This sequence joins TRBV29-1 and TRBJ1-3, with unresolved D. CDR1 and CDR2 (germline): SQVTM, ANQGSEA. V was trimmed by 6 bases and J by 0 bases, leaving 9 bases between them. The CDR3 runs 13 residues. Here the CDR3 reads CSVTPDSGNTIYF. The CDR3 DNA reads as TGCAGCGTAACACCAGACTCTGGAAACACCATATATTTT.

This clone was detected a few times. The rearrangement uses TRBV19 and TRBJ1-2, with D unresolved. Per the germline V gene, CDR1 is LNHDA and CDR2 is SQIVND (reference sequence). The CDR3 spans 12 residues. The V end was cut by 1 base, the J end by 6 bases, with 6 bases between. This CDR3 reads CASSIGLDGYTF. The CDR3 DNA reads as TGTGCCAGTAGTATAGGGCTTGATGGCTACACCTTC.

This chain uses TRBV6-5 with TRBJ2-7, with TRBD1 as a possible D gene (5 bases). Trimming pared 0 bases from V and 3 bases from J, leaving 12 bases between. In germline, CDR1 is MNHEY, CDR2 SVGAGI. The CDR3 is made up of 15 amino acids. This chain's CDR3 is CASSYSRTKIYEQYF. CDR3 in DNA: TGTGCCAGCAGTTACTCTCGGACAAAAATCTACGAGCAGTACTTC.

This clone was detected only a few times. The CDR3 reads CASTHLNTEAFF. The CDR3 coding sequence is TGTGCCAGCACCCACCTGAACACTGAAGCTTTCTTT. This chain uses TRBV6-6 with TRBJ1-1; D not resolved. The CDR3 consists of 12 residues. Germline V CDR1 and CDR2: MNHNY, SVGAGI (reference sequence). V was trimmed by 7 bases and J by 0 bases, leaving 6 bases between them.

J is TRBJ2-3 and V is TRBV4-1; TRBD1 matches at 9 bases. Unmatched junction bases numbered 19, after V lost 1 base and J lost 8 bases. The CDR3 length is 19 residues. The germline gives CDR1 MGHRA, CDR2 YSYEKL. CDR3 sequence: CASSQVKGTGKGLAGTQYF. For the CDR3, the DNA is TGCGCCAGCAGCCAAGTGAAGGGGACAGGGAAAGGGTTGGCGGGTACGCAGTATTTT.

The chain has TRBV30 and TRBJ2-1; 10 nucleotides line up with TRBD1. V dropped 8 bases and J dropped 3; count of bases not matched to a gene: 4. Germline V gene sequence: CDR1 GTSNPN, CDR2 SVGIG (reference sequence). This CDR3 region has 13 residues. CDR3 nucleotide sequence: TGTGCCCTGGACAGGGGGTACTACAATGAGCAGTTCTTC. Translation: CALDRGYYNEQFF.